This T cell receptor beta chain originates from a study of T cells in Graves' hyperthyroidism and ophthalmopathy (dated by TCRdb to the late 2010s). For the study in its entirety: Peripheral blood samples were taken at the time of initial diagnosis, prior to any treatment. For training and testing, the roughly 97 patients in the discovery cohort were randomly divided in a 7:3 ratio. TCR Vbeta CDR3 sequencing of fewer than 150 peripheral blood samples (43 ophthalmopathy, about 80 hyperthyroidism and around 17 progressor patients) is reported in the paper. Following sampling, methimazole starting at 30 mg daily was given to hyperthyroidism patients, and high-dose intravenous methylprednisolone was given to ophthalmopathy patients. In more than 5 Graves' hyperthyroidism patients, the study also compared T-cell repertoires from thyroid tissue with T-cell repertoires from blood. Prospective prediction of ophthalmopathy was tested in an independent validation cohort consisting of fewer than 20 hyperthyroidism patients and around 16 patients who later progressed to ophthalmopathy. To identify distinguishing TCR V-J signatures, a discovery cohort of some 99 patients was used, comprising some 45 with Graves' ophthalmopathy and some 60 with stable Graves' hyperthyroidism. The investigation overall reported the following: Most expanded thyroid clonotypes (frequency above 0.001) were also found in blood, which suggests that blood repertoires may mirror thyroid immune responses. Ophthalmopathy was separated from stable hyperthyroidism by a 13 V-J signature model, with 85% to 90% sensitivity and approximately 81% specificity obtained in cross-validation and 80%/75% obtained in testing. In validation, progression to ophthalmopathy was predicted by the model with roughly 71% sensitivity and nearly 75% specificity, a median of approximately 6.5 months before onset. No statistical method was used to fix the sample size in advance, and group allocation was not hidden from the investigators.

This clonotype appeared many times. Its antigen has not been determined. The record has no base qualities; no much larger clone is one base away. The TCR beta CDR3 regions were amplified from the RNA transcripts. For the first round of RT-PCR on the TCR CDR3, the HTBI primer set was used together with the Qiagen OneStep RT-PCR kit. Libraries were constructed in a second round of multiplex PCR, after which size selection and purification were performed. The libraries were sequenced on an Illumina HiSeq2000 using paired-end 100 bp reads. The original methods were these. SOAPnuke was used to process the raw data, with reads discarded if the reads contained adapters or uncalled bases, had a mean Phred below 15, or lacked an exact constant-primer or identifier match. High-quality paired reads were merged with COPE v1.2.5, and unique nucleotide sequences were defined as clonotypes. MiTCR v1.1 was used to align clonotypes to the IMGT TRBV, TRBD and TRBJ reference segments. The analysis included only V-J combinations with a frequency above 0.0001, which together covered 99% to 99.2% of the repertoires. A TCS score was defined as the ratio between F50 (clonal expansion) and ExV (chaos), using BLOSUM62-based TCRdist between CDR3 peptides within each V-J. Welch's t-statistics and random forest reduced roughly 500 V-J features to roughly 13, which were used in a naive Bayes classifier (R e1071). TCRdb's own reprocessing of the public reads used fastp at Q25 and MiXCR and kept productive beta chains. Here each entry gathers all rows of one CDR3 protein and keeps the most common genes and DNA. The V and J calls and clone size come from TCRdb's table, not from the authors' own analysis. This sample gives some 180,000 distinct CDR3 sequences in total; around 17% of them show up just once. The ten largest clones represent about half of the sample.

Per the germline V gene, SGHAT is the CDR1 and FQNNGV is the CDR2. CDR3 length: 14 amino acids, cysteine to phenylalanine. Only the CDR3 portion is preserved as DNA: 42 bases, with reading frame beginning at the first base. V is reduced by 6 bases and J by 4 bases, leaving a spacing of 15 bases between them. A patient counted as having stable Graves' hyperthyroidism if no progression to ophthalmopathy occurred over 18 months of follow-up. Hyperthyroidism patients were newly diagnosed, had a disease duration of under 2 months, and were aged 18 to 65 years. The study excluded patients with uncontrolled infections, other autoimmune diseases, pregnancy or lactation. Diagnoses were established on the basis of clinical symptoms, serum thyroxine and TRAb, thyroid ultrasound, and orbital computed tomography. Ficoll-Paque density gradient centrifugation was used to isolate PBMCs from under 11 ml of fresh peripheral blood. Trizol reagent was used to extract total RNA, and RNA quality was then checked on an Agilent 2100 Bioanalyzer.

The chain is encoded by TRBV11-2 joined to TRBJ1-1; the D gene identity is not certain. Input material: blood. This receptor was obtained from a woman aged 45-65 years with Graves' hyperthyroidism. The DNA sequence is as follows: TGTGCCAGCAGTCAGGAGGGCGTTGGCACTGAAGCTTTCTTT. Translated, it reads CASSQEGVGTEAFF.